Shown below are 7 T cell receptor beta chains from a single sample sequenced in a study of cytomegalovirus exposure and HLA in healthy donors. Vbeta (60) and Jbeta (13) primers were used in the PCR. Sequencing was performed with immunoSEQ multiplex PCR; in TCRdb, only in-frame clones are kept and a portion is missing. This sample contains some 30,000 clones. What was sequenced was PBMCs. The receptors derive from a middle-aged man in good health and CMV-seronegative.

CDR3 sequence (DNA): TGTGCCAGCAGTTTAGTAAGGGCTAGCGGGAGTGTCCGACCGGGGACCGGGGAGCTGTTTTTT. Translation gives CASSLVRASGSVRPGTGELFF. J is TRBJ2-2 and V is TRBV28, with 10 bases that match TRBD2. CDR3 length equals 21 residues. V gave up 2 bases and J gave up 5 bases; unmatched junction bases: 20. The germline gives CDR1 MDHEN, CDR2 SYDVKM.

The gene calls are TRBV12-5 and TRBJ2-1; TRBD1 matches 9 bases. Germline V lookup: CDR1 LGHNT, CDR2 FRNRAP. This CDR3 is 18 amino acids long. The V gene end was trimmed by 1 base and the J gene end by 1 base; junction bases not matched to a gene: 8. The CDR3 DNA reads TGTGCTAGTGGTTTGGCCCCCACCGGGACAGGGTCCTACAATGAGCAGTTCTTC. Its protein product is CASGLAPTGTGSYNEQFF.

V and J are TRBV4-3 and TRBJ1-5; weak D call: TRBD1 (6 bases). Germline-derived CDR1 and CDR2 are LGHNA and YSLEER. Trimming removed 4 bases at V and 5 bases at J, with 12 bases between. The CDR3 runs 14 residues. The CDR3 sequence: CASSPQQGYQPQHF. The CDR3 DNA is TGCGCCAGCAGCCCCCAGCAGGGGTATCAGCCCCAGCATTTT.

CDR3 sequence reads: CAISESTTGGEAFF. The CDR3 nucleotides are TGTGCCATCAGTGAGTCCACGACAGGGGGCGAAGCTTTCTTT. V usage is TRBV10-3 and J usage is TRBJ1-1; 10 positions match TRBD1. The CDR3 runs 14 residues. Germline CDR1 reads ENHRY; CDR2 reads SYGVKD. V was pared by 0 bases and J by 8 bases, with 3 bases of the junction left unmatched.

V usage is TRBV6-5 and J usage is TRBJ2-7; the match to TRBD2 covers 7 bases. The germline CDR1 and CDR2 sequences are MNHEY and SVGAGI. V was pared by 0 bases and J by 7 bases, with 3 bases of the junction left unmatched. This CDR3 has 13 residues. Here the CDR3 reads CASSYSLAAEQYF. The CDR3 bases are TGTGCCAGCAGTTACTCCCTAGCGGCGGAGCAGTACTTC.

A remark on this clone: Different DNA sequences within this sample yield the same CDR3. V gene TRBV6-5 combines with J gene TRBJ1-1; 7 bases agree with TRBD1. The V segment lost 0 bases and the J segment 3 bases; nucleotides outside the gene matches: 4. Germline V CDR1 and CDR2: MNHEY, SVGAGI. This CDR3 has 15 residues. CDR3 residues: CASSYSRTGDTEAFF. The CDR3 region has the DNA TGTGCCAGCAGTTACTCCCGTACAGGGGACACTGAAGCTTTCTTT.

Worth noting for this clone: Other DNA sequences in the sample encode the same CDR3. The rearrangement uses TRBV5-1 and TRBJ1-1; TRBD1 agrees at 9 bases. Trimming at V came to 0 bases and at J to 5 bases, leaving 8 bases not matched to a gene. This CDR3 is 16 amino acids long. CDR1 and CDR2 from the germline V gene are SGHRS and YFSETQ. The CDR3 protein is CASSLDKGQGQTEAFF. The CDR3, as DNA: TGCGCCAGCAGCTTGGATAAAGGACAGGGGCAGACTGAAGCTTTCTTT. The variable domain in full, with the rest retrieved from reference TRBV5-1 and TRBJ1-1, is KAGVTQTPRYLIKTRGQQVTLSCSPISGHRSVSWYQQTPGQGLQFLFEYFSETQRNKGNFPGRFSGRQFSNSRSEMNVSTLELGDSALYLCASSLDKGQGQTEAFFGQGTRLTVV.